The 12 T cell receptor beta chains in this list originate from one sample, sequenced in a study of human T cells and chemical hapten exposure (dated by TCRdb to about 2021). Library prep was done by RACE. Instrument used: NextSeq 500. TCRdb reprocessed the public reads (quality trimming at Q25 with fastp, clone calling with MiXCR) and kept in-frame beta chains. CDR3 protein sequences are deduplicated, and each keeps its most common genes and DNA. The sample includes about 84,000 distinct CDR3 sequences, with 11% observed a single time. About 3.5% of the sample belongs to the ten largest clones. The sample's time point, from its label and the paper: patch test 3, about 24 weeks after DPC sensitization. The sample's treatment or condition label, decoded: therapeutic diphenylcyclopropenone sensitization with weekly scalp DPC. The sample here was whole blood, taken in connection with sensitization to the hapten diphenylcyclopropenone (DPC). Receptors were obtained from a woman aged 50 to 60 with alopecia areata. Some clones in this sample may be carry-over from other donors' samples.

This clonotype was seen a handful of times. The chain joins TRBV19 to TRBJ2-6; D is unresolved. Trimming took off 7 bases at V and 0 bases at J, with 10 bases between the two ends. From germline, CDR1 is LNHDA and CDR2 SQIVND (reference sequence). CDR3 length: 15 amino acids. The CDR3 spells CASTSHGSGANVLTF. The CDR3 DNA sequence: TGTGCCAGTACCTCCCACGGCTCTGGGGCCAACGTCCTGACTTTC.

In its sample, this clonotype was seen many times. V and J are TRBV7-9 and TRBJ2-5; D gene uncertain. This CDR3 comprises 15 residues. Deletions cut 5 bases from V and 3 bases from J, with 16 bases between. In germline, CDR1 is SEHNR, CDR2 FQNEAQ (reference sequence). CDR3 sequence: CASSPRAAGEETQYF. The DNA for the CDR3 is TGTGCCAGCAGCCCCCGGGCGGCAGGAGAAGAGACCCAGTACTTC.

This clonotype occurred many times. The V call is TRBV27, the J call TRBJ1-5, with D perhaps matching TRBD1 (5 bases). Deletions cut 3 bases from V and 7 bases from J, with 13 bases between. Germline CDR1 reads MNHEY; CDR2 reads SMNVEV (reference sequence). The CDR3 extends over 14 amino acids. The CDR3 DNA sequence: TGTGCCAGCAGTTTTTGGGGCGGTGGACAGCCCCAGCATTTT. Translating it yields CASSFWGGGQPQHF.

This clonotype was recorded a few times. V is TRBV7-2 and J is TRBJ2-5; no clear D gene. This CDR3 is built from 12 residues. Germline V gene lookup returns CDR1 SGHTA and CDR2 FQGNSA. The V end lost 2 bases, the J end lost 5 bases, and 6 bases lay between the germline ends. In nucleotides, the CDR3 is TGTGCCAGCAGCTTAAATTCGGAGACCCAGTACTTC. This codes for CASSLNSETQYF.

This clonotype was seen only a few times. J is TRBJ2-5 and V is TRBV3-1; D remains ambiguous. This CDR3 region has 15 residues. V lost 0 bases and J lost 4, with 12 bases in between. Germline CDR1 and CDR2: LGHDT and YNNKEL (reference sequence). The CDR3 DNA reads TGTGCCAGCAGCCAAGATCCCCTAGGTGCAGAGACCCAGTACTTC. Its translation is CASSQDPLGAETQYF.

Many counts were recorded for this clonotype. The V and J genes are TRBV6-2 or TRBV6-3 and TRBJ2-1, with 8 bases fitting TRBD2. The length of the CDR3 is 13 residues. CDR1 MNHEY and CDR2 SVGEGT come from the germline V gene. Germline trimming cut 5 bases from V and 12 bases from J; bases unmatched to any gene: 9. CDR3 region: CASSNPSSGSQFF. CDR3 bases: TGTGCCAGCAGTAACCCTTCTAGCGGGTCGCAGTTCTTC.

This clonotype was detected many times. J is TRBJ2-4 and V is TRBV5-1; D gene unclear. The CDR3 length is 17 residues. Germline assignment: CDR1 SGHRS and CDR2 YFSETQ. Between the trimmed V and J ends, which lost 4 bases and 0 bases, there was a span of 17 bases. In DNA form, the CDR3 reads TGCGCCAGCAGCCCCCGGGCGGCTGACCTAGCCAAAAACATTCAGTACTTC. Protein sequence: CASSPRAADLAKNIQYF.

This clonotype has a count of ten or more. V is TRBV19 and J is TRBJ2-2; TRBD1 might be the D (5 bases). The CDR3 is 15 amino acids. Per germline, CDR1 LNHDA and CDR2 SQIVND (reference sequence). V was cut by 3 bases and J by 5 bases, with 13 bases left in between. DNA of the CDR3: TGTGCCAGTAGTATTTTACAGGTTGTGACCGGGGAGCTGTTTTTT. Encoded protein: CASSILQVVTGELFF.

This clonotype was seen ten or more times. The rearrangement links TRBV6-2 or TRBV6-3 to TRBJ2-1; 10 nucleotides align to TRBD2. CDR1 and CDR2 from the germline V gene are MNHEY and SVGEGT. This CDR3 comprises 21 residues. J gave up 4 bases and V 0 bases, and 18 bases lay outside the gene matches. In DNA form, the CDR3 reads TGTGCCAGCAGTTACTCGGGGACGAGAGGAGCGGGAGGGCCGAAATACAATGAGCAGTTCTTC. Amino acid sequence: CASSYSGTRGAGGPKYNEQFF.

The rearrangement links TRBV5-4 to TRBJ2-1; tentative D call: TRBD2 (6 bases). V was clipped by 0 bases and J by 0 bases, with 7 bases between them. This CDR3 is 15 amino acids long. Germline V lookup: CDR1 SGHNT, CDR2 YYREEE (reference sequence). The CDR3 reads CASSLDGSSYNEQFF. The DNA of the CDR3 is TGTGCCAGCAGCTTGGACGGGAGCTCCTACAATGAGCAGTTCTTC.

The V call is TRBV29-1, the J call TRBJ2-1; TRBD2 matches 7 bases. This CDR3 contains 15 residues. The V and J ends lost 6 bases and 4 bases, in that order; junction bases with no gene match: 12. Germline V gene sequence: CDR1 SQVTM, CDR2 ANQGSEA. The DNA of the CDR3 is TGCAGCGTACCTATAGCGGGCAATCCTTACAATGAGCAGTTCTTC. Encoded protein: CSVPIAGNPYNEQFF.

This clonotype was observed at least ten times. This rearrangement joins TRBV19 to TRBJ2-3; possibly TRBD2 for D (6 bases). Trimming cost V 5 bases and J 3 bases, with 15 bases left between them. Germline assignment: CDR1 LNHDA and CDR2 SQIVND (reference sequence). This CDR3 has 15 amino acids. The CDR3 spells CASSPRPGRTDTQYF. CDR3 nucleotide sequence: TGTGCCAGTAGTCCCCGCCCGGGGAGGACAGATACGCAGTATTTT. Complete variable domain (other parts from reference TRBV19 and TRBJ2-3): DGGITQSPKYLFRKEGQNVTLSCEQNLNHDAMYWYRQDPGQGLRLIYYSQIVNDFQKGDIAEGYSVSREKKESFPLTVTSAQKNPTAFYLCASSPRPGRTDTQYFGPGTRLTVL.